The source of this T cell receptor beta chain is a study of control samples from healthy donors and cancer patients. Sequencing used immunoSEQ multiplex PCR; TCRdb keeps in-frame clones, though not all of them. Seen here are around 150,000 clones, roughly 94% observed once, and the top ten hold under 8.5%. Deletions cut 5 bases from V and 2 bases from J, with 19 bases between. The CDR3 covers 16 residues. The germline CDR1 and CDR2 sequences are MNHEY and SMNVEV (reference sequence). The rearrangement uses TRBV27 and TRBJ2-7; a weak D match, TRBD1 (6 bases). Sequencing was carried out using blood. The clonotype comes from a woman aged 40-49 years in good health. The CDR3 sequence: CASSPYTGQTTYEQYF. The CDR3 region has the DNA TGTGCCAGCAGTCCGTATACCGGACAGACAACCTACGAGCAGTACTTC.